One sample yielded the 12 T cell receptor beta chains listed below, sequenced in a study of spatial heterogeneity in lung cancer. The study, taken as a whole, reports: Tumor mutation count correlated with how many alpha and beta TCRs expanded intratumorally.

No antigen has been identified for these receptors. Regarding time point: sample taken at primary tumor resection. In TCRdb, the 5' RACE reads were re-called with MiXCR into one record per CDR3 protein. The data contain about 27,000 distinct CDR3 sequences, roughly 6.6% of them singletons. The sequencing here drew on lung tumor tissue, taken at surgery. These TCRs come from a male donor with early-stage non-small cell lung cancer.

This clonotype was seen repeatedly, ten times or more. This chain links TRBV29-1 with TRBJ1-3; unclear D gene. Trimming took 7 bases from V and 4 from J, leaving 11 bases between them. From germline, CDR1 is SQVTM and CDR2 ANQGSEA. This CDR3 is built from 12 residues. The chain's CDR3 is CSARLRGNTIYF. The CDR3, as DNA: TGCAGCGCCAGATTGAGGGGAAACACCATATATTTT.

The sample holds many counts of this clonotype. The V gene is TRBV7-9, the J gene TRBJ2-6, with D unresolved. The germline V and J ends were trimmed by 2 bases and 2 bases, with 1 base remaining between them. This CDR3 has 13 residues. CDR1 is SEHNR, CDR2 FQNEAQ, per germline (reference sequence). The CDR3 protein is CASSLPGANVLTF. The CDR3, as DNA: TGTGCCAGCAGCTTACCTGGGGCCAACGTCCTGACTTTC.

This clonotype was seen ten or more times. An end of the junction does not agree with germline; a read error may underlie this. V and J are TRBV28 and TRBJ2-7, with D perhaps given as TRBD1 or TRBD2 (6 bases each). The germline V gene has CDR1 MDHEN and CDR2 SYDVKM. This CDR3 region has 10 residues. As DNA, the CDR3 is TGTGCCAGCAGGGGGGGCCAGGAGAACTTC. Translated, it gives CASRGGQENF.

At least ten counts were recorded for this clonotype. The rearrangement uses TRBV2 and TRBJ2-2; TRBD1 matches at 8 bases. The V gene's germline CDR1 is SNHLY and CDR2 FYNNEI. The CDR3 has 14 amino acids. V dropped 4 bases and J dropped 3; count of bases not matched to a gene: 1. The CDR3 protein is CASSGTGYTGELFF. CDR3 nucleotide sequence: TGTGCCAGCAGTGGGACAGGGTACACCGGGGAGCTGTTTTTT.

This clonotype was recorded a few times. The CDR3 nucleotides are TGTGCCAGCAGTTACCCCACGGTCCGCGCTAGCGAGAGCACAGATACGCAGTATTTT. As protein: CASSYPTVRASESTDTQYF. The chain links TRBV6-6 to TRBJ2-3; maybe TRBD2 (6 bases). V was cut by 2 bases and J by 0 bases, with 21 bases left in between. Germline-derived CDR1 and CDR2 are MNHNY and SVGAGI (reference sequence). This CDR3 region has 19 residues.

This clonotype was seen ten or more times. CDR3 nucleotide sequence: TGCAGTGCTAGAGACAGGCTGACGTACGAGCAGTACTTC. It translates to CSARDRLTYEQYF. The rearrangement links TRBV20-1 to TRBJ2-7; D remains ambiguous. Trimming removed 0 bases at V and 4 bases at J, with 10 bases between. Germline V lookup: CDR1 DFQATT, CDR2 SNEGSKA (reference sequence). The CDR3 spans 13 residues.

This clonotype qualifies as medium-sized. V is TRBV7-2 and J is TRBJ2-5, with D tentatively TRBD1 or TRBD2 (6 bases each). Germline V gene data show CDR1 as SGHTA and CDR2 as FQGNSA. This CDR3 comprises 14 residues. V shed 2 bases and J shed 0 bases, with 7 bases lying between them. This CDR3 reads CASSLRGDQETQYF. In DNA form, the CDR3 reads TGTGCCAGCAGCTTAAGGGGGGACCAAGAGACCCAGTACTTC.

This clonotype was observed many times. The rearrangement joins TRBV10-3 to TRBJ2-3, with no clear D. The CDR3 runs to 12 residues. The germline V and J ends were trimmed by 4 bases and 3 bases, with 5 bases remaining between them. The germline gives CDR1 ENHRY, CDR2 SYGVKD. This CDR3 is CAISGETDTQYF. The CDR3 DNA reads TGTGCCATCAGTGGGGAAACAGATACGCAGTATTTT.

This clonotype was counted between two and nine times. V is TRBV7-2 and J is TRBJ2-7; D call uncertain. CDR3 size: 13 residues. The germline V gene encodes CDR1 SGHTA and CDR2 FQGNSA. V shed 3 bases and J shed 4 bases, with 10 bases lying between them. Written as DNA, the CDR3 is TGTGCCAGCAGCTTGGCTCCCCTTTACGAGCAGTACTTC. Residues: CASSLAPLYEQYF.

This clonotype was counted many times. The chain couples TRBV10-2 to TRBJ2-7; TRBD1 is a possible D gene (6 bases). The CDR3 is made up of 13 amino acids. V lost 4 bases, J lost 5 bases, and 12 bases lay in between. Germline V gives CDR1 WSHSY, CDR2 SAAADI. CDR3 amino acids: CASSGQAMNEQYF. For the CDR3, the DNA is TGCGCCAGCAGTGGACAGGCCATGAACGAGCAGTACTTC.

At least ten counts were recorded for this clonotype. The chain links TRBV10-3 to TRBJ2-6, with D possibly being TRBD1 or TRBD2 (6 bases each). The ends were cut back, 10 bases at V and 4 bases at J, with 14 bases in the middle. Germline lookup yields CDR1 ENHRY and CDR2 SYGVKD. The CDR3 totals 14 residues. CDR3 coding DNA: TGTGCCACCTCCGGGGGCCCCGGGGCCAACGTCCTGACTTTC. It translates to CATSGGPGANVLTF.

This clonotype has ten or more counts. This sequence joins TRBV5-6 and TRBJ2-7; D is perhaps TRBD1 (5 bases). V was clipped by 0 bases and J by 6 bases, with 13 bases between them. This CDR3 has 14 residues. Germline-derived CDR1 and CDR2 are SGHDT and YYEEEE. For the CDR3, the DNA is TGTGCCAGCAGCTTGGTCGCAGGGTTGGGCGAGCAGTACTTC. It translates to CASSLVAGLGEQYF.